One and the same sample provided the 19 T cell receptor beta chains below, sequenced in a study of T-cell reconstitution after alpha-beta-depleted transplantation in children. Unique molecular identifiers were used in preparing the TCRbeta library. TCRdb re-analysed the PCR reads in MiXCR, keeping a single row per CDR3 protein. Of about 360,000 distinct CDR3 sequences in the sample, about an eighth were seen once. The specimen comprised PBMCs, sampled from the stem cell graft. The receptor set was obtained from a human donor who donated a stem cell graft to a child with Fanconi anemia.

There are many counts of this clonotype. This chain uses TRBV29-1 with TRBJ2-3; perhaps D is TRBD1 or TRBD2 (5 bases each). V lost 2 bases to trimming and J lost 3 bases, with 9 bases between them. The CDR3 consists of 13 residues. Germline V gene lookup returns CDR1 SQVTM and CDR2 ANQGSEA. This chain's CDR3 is CSVERDGTDTQYF. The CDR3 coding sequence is TGCAGCGTTGAAAGGGACGGGACAGATACGCAGTATTTT.

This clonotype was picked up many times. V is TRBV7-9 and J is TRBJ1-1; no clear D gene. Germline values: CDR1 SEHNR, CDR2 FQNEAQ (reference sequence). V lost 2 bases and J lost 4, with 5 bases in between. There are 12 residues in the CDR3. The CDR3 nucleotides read TGTGCCAGCAGCTTACCGGGCACTGAAGCTTTCTTT. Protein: CASSLPGTEAFF.

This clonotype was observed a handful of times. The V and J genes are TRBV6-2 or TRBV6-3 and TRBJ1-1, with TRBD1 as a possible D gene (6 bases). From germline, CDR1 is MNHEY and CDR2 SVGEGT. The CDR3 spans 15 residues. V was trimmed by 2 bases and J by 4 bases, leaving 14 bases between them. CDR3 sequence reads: CASSYAGGEGTEAFF. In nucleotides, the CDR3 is TGTGCCAGCAGTTACGCGGGGGGCGAGGGCACTGAAGCTTTCTTT.

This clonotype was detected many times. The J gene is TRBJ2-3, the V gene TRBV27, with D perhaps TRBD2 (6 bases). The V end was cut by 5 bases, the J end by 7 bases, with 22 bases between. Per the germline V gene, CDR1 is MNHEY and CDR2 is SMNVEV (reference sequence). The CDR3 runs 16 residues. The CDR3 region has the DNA TGTGCCAGCAGTGGGGGGACGGGAAGGCTGCCTAATACGCAGTATTTT. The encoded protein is CASSGGTGRLPNTQYF.

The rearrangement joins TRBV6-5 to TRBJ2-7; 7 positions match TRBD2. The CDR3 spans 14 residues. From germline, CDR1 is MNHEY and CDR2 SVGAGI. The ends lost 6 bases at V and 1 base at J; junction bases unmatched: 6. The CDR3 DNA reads TGTGCCAGCAGGGTAGGCGGGGGATCCTACGAGCAGTACTTC. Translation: CASRVGGGSYEQYF.

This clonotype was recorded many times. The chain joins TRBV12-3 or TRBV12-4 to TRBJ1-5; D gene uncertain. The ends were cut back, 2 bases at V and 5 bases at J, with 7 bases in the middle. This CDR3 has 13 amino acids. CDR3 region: CASSLRRDQPQHF. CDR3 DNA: TGTGCCAGCAGTTTAAGAAGGGATCAGCCCCAGCATTTT.

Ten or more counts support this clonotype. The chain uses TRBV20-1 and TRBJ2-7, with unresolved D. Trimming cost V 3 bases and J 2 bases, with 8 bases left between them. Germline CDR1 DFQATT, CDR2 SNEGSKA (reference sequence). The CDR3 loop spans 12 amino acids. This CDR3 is CSASTATYEQYF. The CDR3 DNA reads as TGCAGTGCTAGTACAGCGACCTACGAGCAGTACTTC.

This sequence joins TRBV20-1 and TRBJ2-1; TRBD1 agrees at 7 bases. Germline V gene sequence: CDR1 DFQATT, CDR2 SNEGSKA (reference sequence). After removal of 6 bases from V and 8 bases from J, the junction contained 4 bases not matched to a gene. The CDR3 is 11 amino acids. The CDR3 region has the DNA TGCAGTGCGGAAGGGGGCGATGAGCAGTTCTTC. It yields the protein CSAEGGDEQFF.

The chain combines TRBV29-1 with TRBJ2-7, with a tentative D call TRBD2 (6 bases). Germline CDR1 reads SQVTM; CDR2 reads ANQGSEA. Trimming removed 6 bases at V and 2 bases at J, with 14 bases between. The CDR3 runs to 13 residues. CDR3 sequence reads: CSVGTLLTYEQYF. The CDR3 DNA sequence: TGCAGCGTCGGGACTCTCCTCACCTACGAGCAGTACTTC.

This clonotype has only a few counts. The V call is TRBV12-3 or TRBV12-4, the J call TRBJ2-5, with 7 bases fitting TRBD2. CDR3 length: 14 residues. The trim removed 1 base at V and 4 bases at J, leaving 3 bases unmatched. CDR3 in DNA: TGTGCCAGCAGTTTAGTCCCGGGAGGAGAGACCCAGTACTTC. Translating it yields CASSLVPGGETQYF.

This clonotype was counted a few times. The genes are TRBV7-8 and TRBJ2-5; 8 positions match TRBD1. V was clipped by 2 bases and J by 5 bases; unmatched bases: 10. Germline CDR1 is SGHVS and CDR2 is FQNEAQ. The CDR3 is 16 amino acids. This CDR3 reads CASSLTRQGSIETQYF. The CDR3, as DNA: TGTGCCAGCAGCTTAACGCGACAGGGGTCCATCGAGACCCAGTACTTC. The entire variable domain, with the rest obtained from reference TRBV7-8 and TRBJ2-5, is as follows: GAGVSQSPRYKVAKRGQDVALRCDPISGHVSLFWYQQALGQGPEFLTYFQNEAQLDKSGLPSDRFFAERPEGSVSTLKIQRTQQEDSAVYLCASSLTRQGSIETQYFGPGTRLLVL.

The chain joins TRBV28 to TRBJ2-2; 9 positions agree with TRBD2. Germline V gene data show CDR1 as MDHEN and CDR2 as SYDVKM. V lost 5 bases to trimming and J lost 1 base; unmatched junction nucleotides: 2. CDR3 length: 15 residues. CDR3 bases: TGTGCCAGCAGTGAAGCGGGGGGGAACACCGGGGAGCTGTTTTTT. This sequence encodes CASSEAGGNTGELFF.

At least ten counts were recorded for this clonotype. DNA of the CDR3: TGCAGCGTTGGGACTAGCCAAGATACGCAGTATTTT. As protein: CSVGTSQDTQYF. The chain couples TRBV29-1 to TRBJ2-3; the match to TRBD2 covers 8 bases. V gave up 4 bases and J gave up 5 bases; unmatched junction bases: 2. Germline assignment: CDR1 SQVTM and CDR2 ANQGSEA. CDR3 size: 12 residues.

CDR3 amino acids: CSARDFWLAGQETQYF. The CDR3, as DNA: TGCAGTGCTAGAGATTTTTGGCTAGCGGGACAAGAGACCCAGTACTTC. V is TRBV20-1 and J is TRBJ2-5; 9 bases align to TRBD2. Germline V CDR1 and CDR2: DFQATT, SNEGSKA (reference sequence). The CDR3 length is 16 residues. Unmatched junction bases numbered 7, after V lost 0 bases and J lost 2 bases.

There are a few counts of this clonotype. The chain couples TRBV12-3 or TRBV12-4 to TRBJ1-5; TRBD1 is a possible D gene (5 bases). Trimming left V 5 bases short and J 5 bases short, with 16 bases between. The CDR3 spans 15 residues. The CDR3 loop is CASSLYGQPDQPQHF. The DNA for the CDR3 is TGTGCCAGCAGTCTTTACGGACAACCGGATCAGCCCCAGCATTTT.

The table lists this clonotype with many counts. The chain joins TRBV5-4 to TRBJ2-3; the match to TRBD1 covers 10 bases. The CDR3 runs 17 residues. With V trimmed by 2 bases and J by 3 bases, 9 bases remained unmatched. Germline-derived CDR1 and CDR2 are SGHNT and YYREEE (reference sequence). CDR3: CASSFTLGTGVTDTQYF. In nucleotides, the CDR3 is TGTGCCAGCAGCTTTACGCTAGGGACAGGGGTGACAGATACGCAGTATTTT.

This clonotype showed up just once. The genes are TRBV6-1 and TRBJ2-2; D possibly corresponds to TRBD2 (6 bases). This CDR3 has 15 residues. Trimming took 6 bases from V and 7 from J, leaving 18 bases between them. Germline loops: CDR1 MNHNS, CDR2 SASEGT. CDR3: CASRGGSFKGGELFF. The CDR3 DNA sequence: TGTGCCAGCAGGGGAGGATCCTTTAAAGGCGGGGAGCTGTTTTTT.

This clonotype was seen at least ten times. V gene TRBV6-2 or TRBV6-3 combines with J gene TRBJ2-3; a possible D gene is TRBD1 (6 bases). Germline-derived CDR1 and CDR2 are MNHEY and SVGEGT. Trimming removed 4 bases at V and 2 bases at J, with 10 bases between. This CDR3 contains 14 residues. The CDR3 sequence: CASSLGQFTDTQYF. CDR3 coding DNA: TGTGCCAGCAGTTTAGGACAGTTCACAGATACGCAGTATTTT.

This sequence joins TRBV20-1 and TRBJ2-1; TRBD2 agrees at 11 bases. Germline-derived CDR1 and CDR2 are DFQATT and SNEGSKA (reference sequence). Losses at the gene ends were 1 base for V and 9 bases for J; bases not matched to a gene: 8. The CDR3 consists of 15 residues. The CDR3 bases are TGCAGTGCTAGAGTTAGGCTAGCGGGGGGAACTGAGCAGTTCTTC. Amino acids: CSARVRLAGGTEQFF.